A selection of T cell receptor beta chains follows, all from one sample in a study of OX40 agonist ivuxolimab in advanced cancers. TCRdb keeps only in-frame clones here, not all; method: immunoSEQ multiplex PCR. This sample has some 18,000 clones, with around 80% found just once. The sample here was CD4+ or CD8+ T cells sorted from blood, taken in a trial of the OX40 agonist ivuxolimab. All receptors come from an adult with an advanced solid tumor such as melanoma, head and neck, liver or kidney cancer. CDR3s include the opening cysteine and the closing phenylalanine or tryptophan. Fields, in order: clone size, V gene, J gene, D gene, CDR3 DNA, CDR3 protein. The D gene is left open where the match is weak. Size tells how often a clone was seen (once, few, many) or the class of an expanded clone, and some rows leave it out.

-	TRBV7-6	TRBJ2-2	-	TGTGCCAGCAGCTTGTTTGACACCGGGGAGCTGTTTTTT	CASSLFDTGELFF
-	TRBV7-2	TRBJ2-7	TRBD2	TGTGCCAGCACCTTGGTAGCGGGAGCTTACGAGCAGTACTTC	CASTLVAGAYEQYF
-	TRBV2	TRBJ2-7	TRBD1	TGTGCCAGCAAGGGAAGACAGGGGGGGTACGAGCAGTACTTC	CASKGRQGGYEQYF
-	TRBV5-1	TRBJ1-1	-	TGCGCCAGCAGCGGAGCACAGGGCGGGCGGACTGAAGCTTTCTTT	CASSGAQGGRTEAFF
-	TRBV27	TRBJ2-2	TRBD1	TGTGCCAGCAGTTACAGGGGGCTAAGCACCGGGGAGCTGTTTTTT	CASSYRGLSTGELFF
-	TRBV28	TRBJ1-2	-	TGTGCCAGCAGTTCCACAGGGCACTACACCTTC	CASSSTGHYTF
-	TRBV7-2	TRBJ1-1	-	TGTGCCAGCAGCTTAGAGGCCCTCCGATTGAACACTGAAGCTTTCTTT	CASSLEALRLNTEAFF
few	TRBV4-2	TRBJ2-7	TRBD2	TGTGCCAGCAGCCAACTAGCGGGAGTACAAAACGAGCAGTACTTC	CASSQLAGVQNEQYF
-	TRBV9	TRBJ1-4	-	TGTGCCAGCAGCGGTTCGGCCGGTACAACTAATGAAAAACTGTTTTTT	CASSGSAGTTNEKLFF
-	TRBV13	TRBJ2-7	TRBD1	TGTGCCAGCAGCTCCCCGGGACAGGGGTCCTACGAGCAGTACTTT	CASSSPGQGSYEQYF
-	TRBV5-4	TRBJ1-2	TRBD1	TGTGCCAGCAGCCCAGGGACAGGGGTATTCTATGGCTACACCTTC	CASSPGTGVFYGYTF
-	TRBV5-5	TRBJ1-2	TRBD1	TGTGCCAGCAGCTTGGTGGGGACAGGGGGAGGCTACACCTTC	CASSLVGTGGGYTF
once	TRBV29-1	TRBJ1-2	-	TGCAGCGTTGATATGGCAAACTATGGCTACACCTTC	CSVDMANYGYTF
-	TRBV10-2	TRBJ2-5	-	TGCGCCAGCAGTGAGACCCTGGGGTTAGTAGAGACCCAGTACTTC	CASSETLGLVETQYF
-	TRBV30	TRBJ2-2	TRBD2	TGTGCCTGGAGGACTAGCGGGAGAGTCACCGGGGAGCTGTTTTTT	CAWRTSGRVTGELFF
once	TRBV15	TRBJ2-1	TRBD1	TGTGCCACCAGCAGTTCGGGACAGCACAATGAGCAGTTCTTC	CATSSSGQHNEQFF
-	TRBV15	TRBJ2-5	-	TGTGCCACCAGCAGAGATCTGGGGCAACAAGAGACCCAGTACTTC	CATSRDLGQQETQYF
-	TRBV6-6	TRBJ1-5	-	TGTGCCAGCTCAACAGGGAACAATCAGCCCCAGCATTTT	CASSTGNNQPQHF
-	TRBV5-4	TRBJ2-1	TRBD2	TGTGCCAGCAGCCTGGGACTAGCGAACAATGAGCAGTTCTTC	CASSLGLANNEQFF
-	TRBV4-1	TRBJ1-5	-	TGCGCCAGCAGCCAAGGTCGGGCCTATAGCAATCAGCCCCAGCATTTT	CASSQGRAYSNQPQHF
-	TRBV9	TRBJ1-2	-	TGTGCCAGCAGCGTGGGGTCGGCGGGCTACACCTTC	CASSVGSAGYTF
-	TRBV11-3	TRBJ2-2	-	TGTGCCAGCAGCAGAAATACCGGGGAGCTGTTTTTT	CASSRNTGELFF
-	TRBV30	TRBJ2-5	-	TGTGCCTGGAATCGTATAGGTGAAGAGACCCAGTACTTC	CAWNRIGEETQYF
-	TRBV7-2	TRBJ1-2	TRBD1	TGTGCCAGCAGCTCCTTCCAGACAGGGAACGATGGCTACACCTTC	CASSSFQTGNDGYTF
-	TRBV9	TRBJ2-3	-	TGTGCCAGCAGCGTAGTGGGCGGTTCCACAGATACGCAGTATTTT	CASSVVGGSTDTQYF
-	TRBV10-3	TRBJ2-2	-	TGTGCCATCAGTGAGGCTACCGGGGAGCTGTTTTTT	CAISEATGELFF
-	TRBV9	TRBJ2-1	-	TGTGCCAGCAGCGCGCAGGGGGGTTTCGGTGTCTACAATGAGCAGTTCTTC	CASSAQGGFGVYNEQFF
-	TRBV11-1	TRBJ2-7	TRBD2	TGTGCCAGCAGCTTAGATCCTCCGGGACTAGACTACGAGCAGTACTTC	CASSLDPPGLDYEQYF
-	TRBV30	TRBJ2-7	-	TGTGCCTGGAACGGACAAACCTACGAGCAGTACTTC	CAWNGQTYEQYF
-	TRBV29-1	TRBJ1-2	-	TGCAGCGTTGAAGATTTGCAGGGTACTAACTATGGCTACACCTTC	CSVEDLQGTNYGYTF
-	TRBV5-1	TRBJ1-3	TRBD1	TGCGCCAGCAGCTCGGGACAGGGACCTGGAAACACCATATATTTT	CASSSGQGPGNTIYF
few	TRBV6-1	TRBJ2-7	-	TGTGCCAGCAGTGAAGAGGGGGGCGGGTTCTACGAGCAGTACTTC	CASSEEGGGFYEQYF
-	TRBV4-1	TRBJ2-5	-	TGCGCCAGCAGCCAAGAGGGGGGAGTGGGGGAGACCCAGTACTTC	CASSQEGGVGETQYF
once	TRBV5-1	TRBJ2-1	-	TGCGCCAGCAGCCAGGGACTCGTCAATGAGCAGTTCTTC	CASSQGLVNEQFF
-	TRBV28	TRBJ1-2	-	TGTGCCAGCAGTTTACCGACTGCTTCCTATGGCTACACCTTC	CASSLPTASYGYTF
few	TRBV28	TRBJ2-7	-	TGTGCCAGCAGTTTAGCGAATACCTACGAGCAGTACTTC	CASSLANTYEQYF
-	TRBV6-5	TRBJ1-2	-	TGTGCCAGCAGTTACGCTCTGGGGAACTATGGCTACACCTTC	CASSYALGNYGYTF
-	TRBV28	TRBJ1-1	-	TGTGCCAGCAGTTGGCCAGGGGTTTCGAAAACTGAAGCTTTCTTT	CASSWPGVSKTEAFF
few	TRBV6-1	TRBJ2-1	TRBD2	TGTGCCAGCAGTGAACTAGCGGGGGGTTACAATGAGCAGTTCTTC	CASSELAGGYNEQFF
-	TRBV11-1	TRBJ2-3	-	TGTGCCAGCAGCTTAGCGATTATGGATACGCAGTATTTT	CASSLAIMDTQYF
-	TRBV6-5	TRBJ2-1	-	TGTGCCAGCAGTTACCGGGGTCCCGGTGAGCAGTTCTTC	CASSYRGPGEQFF
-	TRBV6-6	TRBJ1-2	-	TGTGCCAGCAGCTTACAGGGTTACTATGGCTACACCTTC	CASSLQGYYGYTF
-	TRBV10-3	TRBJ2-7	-	TGTGCCATCAGTGGGGCACCCAGCTCCTACGAGCAGTACTTC	CAISGAPSSYEQYF
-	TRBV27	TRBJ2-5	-	TGTGCCAGCAGTAAATGGATGGGGGGCGCCGAGACCCAGTACTTC	CASSKWMGGAETQYF
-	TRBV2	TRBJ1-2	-	TGTGCCAGCAAAGACGGGGGTGGAAACTATGGCTACACCTTC	CASKDGGGNYGYTF
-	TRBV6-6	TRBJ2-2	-	TGTGCCAGCAGCCCGGGGCAGGGGATATTGGCCGGGGAGCTGTTTTTT	CASSPGQGILAGELFF
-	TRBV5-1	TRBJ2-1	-	TGCGCCAGCAGCTTGGACAGCCTCCACAATGAGCAGTTCTTC	CASSLDSLHNEQFF
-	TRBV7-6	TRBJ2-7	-	TGTGCCAGCAGCTTACTCACGGTCCCAGGCCCCTACGAGCAGTACTTC	CASSLLTVPGPYEQYF
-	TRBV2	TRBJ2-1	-	TGTGCCGGCGGCGGCCAGGGCGGATACAATGAGCAGTTCTTC	CAGGGQGGYNEQFF
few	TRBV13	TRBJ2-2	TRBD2	TGTGCCAGCAGCTTAGGTCTCGGGAGGGGGAACACCGGGGAGCTGTTTTTT	CASSLGLGRGNTGELFF